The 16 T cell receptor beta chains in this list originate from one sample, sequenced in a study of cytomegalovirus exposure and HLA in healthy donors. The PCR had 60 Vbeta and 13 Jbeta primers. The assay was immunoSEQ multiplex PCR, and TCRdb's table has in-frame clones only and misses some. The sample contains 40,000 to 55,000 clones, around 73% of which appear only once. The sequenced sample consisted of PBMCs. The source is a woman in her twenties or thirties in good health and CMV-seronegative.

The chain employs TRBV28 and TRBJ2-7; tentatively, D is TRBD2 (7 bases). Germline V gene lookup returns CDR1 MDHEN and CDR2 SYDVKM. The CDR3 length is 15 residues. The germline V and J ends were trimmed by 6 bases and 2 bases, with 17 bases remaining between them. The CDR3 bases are TGTGCCAGCAGGGGGGCTTGGGAGGGAACCTACGAGCAGTACTTC. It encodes CASRGAWEGTYEQYF.

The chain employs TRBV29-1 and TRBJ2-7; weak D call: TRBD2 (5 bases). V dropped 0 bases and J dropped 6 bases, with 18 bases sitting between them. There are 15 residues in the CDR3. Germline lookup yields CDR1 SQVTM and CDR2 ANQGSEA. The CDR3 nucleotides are TGCAGCGTTGAAGATCGAGGGATTCCCTCTAGCGAGCAGTACTTC. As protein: CSVEDRGIPSSEQYF.

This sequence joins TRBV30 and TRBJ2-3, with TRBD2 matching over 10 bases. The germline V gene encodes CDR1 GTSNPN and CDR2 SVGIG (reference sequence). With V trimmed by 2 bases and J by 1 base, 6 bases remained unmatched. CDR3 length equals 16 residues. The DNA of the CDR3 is TGTGCCTGGAGTACCAGCCTAGCGGGGGGCACAGATACGCAGTATTTT. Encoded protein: CAWSTSLAGGTDTQYF.

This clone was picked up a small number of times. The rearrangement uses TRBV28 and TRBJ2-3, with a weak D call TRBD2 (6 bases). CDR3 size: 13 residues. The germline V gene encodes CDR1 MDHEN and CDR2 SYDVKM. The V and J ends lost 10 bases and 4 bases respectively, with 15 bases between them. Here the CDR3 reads CAIRGSGADTQYF. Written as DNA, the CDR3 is TGTGCCATTCGGGGTAGCGGAGCAGATACGCAGTATTTT.

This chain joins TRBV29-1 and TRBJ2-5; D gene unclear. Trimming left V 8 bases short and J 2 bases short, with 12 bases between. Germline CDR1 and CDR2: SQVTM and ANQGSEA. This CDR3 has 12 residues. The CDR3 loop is CSPRLAQETQYF. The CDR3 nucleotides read TGCAGCCCTCGTTTAGCTCAAGAGACCCAGTACTTC.

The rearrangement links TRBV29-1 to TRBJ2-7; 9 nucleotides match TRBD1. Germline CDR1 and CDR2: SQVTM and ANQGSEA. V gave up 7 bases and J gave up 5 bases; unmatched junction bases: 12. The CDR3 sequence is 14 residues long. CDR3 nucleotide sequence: TGCAGCGCTTTAAAAGACAGGGGGGTACACGAGCAGTACTTC. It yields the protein CSALKDRGVHEQYF.

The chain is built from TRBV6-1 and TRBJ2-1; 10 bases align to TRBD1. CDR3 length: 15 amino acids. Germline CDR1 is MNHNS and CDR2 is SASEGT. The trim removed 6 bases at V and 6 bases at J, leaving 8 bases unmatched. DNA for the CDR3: TGTGCCAGCAGCCTACCGGGACAGGGGTTCAATGAGCAGTTCTTC. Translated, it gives CASSLPGQGFNEQFF.

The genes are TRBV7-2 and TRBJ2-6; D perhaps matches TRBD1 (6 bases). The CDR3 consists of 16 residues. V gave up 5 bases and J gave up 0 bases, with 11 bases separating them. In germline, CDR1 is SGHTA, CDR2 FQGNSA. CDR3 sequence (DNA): TGTGCCAGCAGCCCCGGACAGACCTCTGGGGCCAACGTCCTGACTTTC. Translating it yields CASSPGQTSGANVLTF. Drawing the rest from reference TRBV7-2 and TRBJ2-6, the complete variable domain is GAGVSQSPSNKVTEKGKDVELRCDPISGHTALYWYRQSLGQGLEFLIYFQGNSAPDKSGLPSDRFSAERTGGSVSTLTIQRTQQEDSAVYLCASSPGQTSGANVLTFGAGSRLTVL.

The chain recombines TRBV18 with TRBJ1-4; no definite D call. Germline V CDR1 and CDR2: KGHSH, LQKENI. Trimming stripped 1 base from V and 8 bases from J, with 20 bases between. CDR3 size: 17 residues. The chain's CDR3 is CASSPLGPSPIGEKLFF. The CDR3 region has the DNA TGTGCCAGCTCACCACTGGGCCCCTCACCGATTGGGGAAAAACTGTTTTTT.

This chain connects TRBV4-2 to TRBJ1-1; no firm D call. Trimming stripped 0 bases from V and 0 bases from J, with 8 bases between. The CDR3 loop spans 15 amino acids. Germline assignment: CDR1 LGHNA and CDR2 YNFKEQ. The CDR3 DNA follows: TGTGCCAGCAGCCAAGATTTGTTAGTGAACACTGAAGCTTTCTTT. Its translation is CASSQDLLVNTEAFF.

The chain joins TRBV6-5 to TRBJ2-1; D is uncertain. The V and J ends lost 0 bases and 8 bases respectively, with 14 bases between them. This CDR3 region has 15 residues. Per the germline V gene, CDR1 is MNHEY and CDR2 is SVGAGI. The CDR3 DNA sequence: TGTGCCAGCAGTTACTCACTGCCGGAGAGACATGAGCAGTTCTTC. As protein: CASSYSLPERHEQFF.

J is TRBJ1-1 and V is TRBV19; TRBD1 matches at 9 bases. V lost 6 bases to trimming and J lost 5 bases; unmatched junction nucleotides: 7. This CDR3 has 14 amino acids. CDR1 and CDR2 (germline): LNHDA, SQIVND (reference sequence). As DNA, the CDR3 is TGTGCCAGTAGGACGACAGGGGGACGGACTGAAGCTTTCTTT. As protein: CASRTTGGRTEAFF.

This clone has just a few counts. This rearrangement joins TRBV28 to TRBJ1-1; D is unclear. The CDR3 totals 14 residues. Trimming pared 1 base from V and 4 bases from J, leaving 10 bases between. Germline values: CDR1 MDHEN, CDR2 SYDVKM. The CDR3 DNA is TGTGCCAGCAGTTTATCGTCCAGGCGCACTGAAGCTTTCTTT. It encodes CASSLSSRRTEAFF.

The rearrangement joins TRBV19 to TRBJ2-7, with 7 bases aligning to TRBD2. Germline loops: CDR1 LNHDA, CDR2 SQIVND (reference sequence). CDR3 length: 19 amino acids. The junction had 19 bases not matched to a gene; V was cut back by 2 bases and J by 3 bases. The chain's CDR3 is CASSIKNKVTTTGGYEQYF. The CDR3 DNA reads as TGTGCCAGTAGTATAAAGAACAAGGTAACGACTACGGGGGGCTACGAGCAGTACTTC.

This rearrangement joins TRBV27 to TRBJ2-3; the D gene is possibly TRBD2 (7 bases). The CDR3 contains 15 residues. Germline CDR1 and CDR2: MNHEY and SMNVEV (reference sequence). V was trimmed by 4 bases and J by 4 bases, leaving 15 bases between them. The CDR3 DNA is TGTGCCAGCAGTTGGGGGGGGCAAATCCCAGATACGCAGTATTTT. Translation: CASSWGGQIPDTQYF.

CDR3 amino acids: CASSQGRGYGYTF. In DNA, the CDR3 is TGTGCCAGCAGCCAGGGCAGGGGCTATGGCTACACCTTC. The J gene is TRBJ1-2, the V gene TRBV14, with D maybe TRBD1 (6 bases). The CDR3 spans 13 residues. Germline lookup yields CDR1 SGHDN and CDR2 FVKESK. Trimming stripped 3 bases from V and 4 bases from J, with 9 bases between.